This TCR beta chain was identified during a study of technical replicates of blood from a few donors. CDR3 length: 16 residues. Germline V gene sequence: CDR1 SGHRS, CDR2 YFSETQ. V shed 4 bases and J 2 bases; nucleotides not matched to a gene: 7. Libraries were prepared by immunoSEQ multiplex PCR; TCRdb keeps only in-frame clonotypes and omits some of them. The sample consists of about 93,000 clones, around 96% of them appearing once. V and J are TRBV5-1 and TRBJ2-2, with 8 bases lining up with TRBD2. Material for sequencing was T cells isolated from PBMCs. This sequence was found in a human donor in good health. The CDR3 DNA reads as TGCGCCAGCAGCATACGAACTAGCGGCAACACCGGGGAGCTGTTTTTT. Protein product: CASSIRTSGNTGELFF.